A selection of T cell receptor beta chains follows, all from one sample in a study of blood T cell repertoires in COVID-19. The table came from immunoSEQ multiplex PCR; TCRdb's copy has only in-frame clones and leaves some out. The sample shows 150,000 or so clones, around 80% of them seen only once. The sequenced sample was peripheral blood. The receptors here all came from a woman of 80 years or more with acute or convalescent COVID-19. CDR3s include the opening cysteine and the closing phenylalanine or tryptophan.

j_call v_call cdr3_aa
TRBJ1-2 TRBV4-1 CASSPMGGSVGYTF
TRBJ2-3 TRBV10-3 CAIGGGVGATDTQYF
TRBJ1-2 TRBV7-6 CASSLMGSKFSNYGYTF
TRBJ2-7 TRBV19 CASSETERLGEQYF
TRBJ2-7 TRBV5-1 CASSLAPAGNYEQYF
TRBJ2-1 TRBV5-1 CASSQQPLAGGSYNEQFF
TRBJ1-4 TRBV5-1 CASSSTLQGASEKLFF
TRBJ1-2 TRBV5-5 CASSGDRGGVYGYTF
TRBJ2-2 TRBV6-5 CASRERPNTGELFF
TRBJ2-2 TRBV12-3/TRBV12-4 CASRRDFTGELFF
TRBJ1-2 TRBV7-3 CASRNRGRNYGYTF
TRBJ1-3 TRBV5-1 CASSFRSSGNTIYF
TRBJ2-1 TRBV19 CASSTPGQGTDEQFF
TRBJ2-7 TRBV7-2 CASSLDGGNYEQYF
TRBJ2-2 TRBV14 CASSPRLARSGELFF
TRBJ2-5 TRBV29-1 CSVGYRQETQYF
TRBJ2-2 TRBV10-1 CASSNGRNTGELFF
TRBJ2-3 TRBV3-1/TRBV3-2 CASSQDPGTSAQYF
TRBJ2-7 TRBV9 CASRDRGTSGLSSYEQYF
TRBJ1-4 TRBV14 CASSQDPSLGEKLFF
TRBJ2-3 TRBV10-3 CAISDPLLGQPTDTQYF
TRBJ2-6 TRBV11-2 CASSPRTSVSSGANVLTF
TRBJ2-7 TRBV29-1 CSVRLAGPYEQYF
TRBJ2-2 TRBV25-1 CASRDTQGRGTGELFF